Listed here are 25 T cell receptor beta chains from one sample, sequenced in a study of T cell responses to AZD1222 COVID-19 vaccine. The repertoire was sequenced with immunoSEQ multiplex PCR; TCRdb's copy has only in-frame clones and lacks some. Among about 180,000 clones listed, 85% to 90% were seen once. The material was peripheral blood, obtained on day 0 of AZD1222 vaccination. The receptors stem from an adult in good health.

Only one count was recorded for this clone. The chain links TRBV2 to TRBJ2-1; 12 bases align to TRBD2. V trimming: 6 bases; J trimming: 8 bases; junction bases outside the gene matches: 5. In germline, CDR1 is SNHLY, CDR2 FYNNEI. CDR3 length equals 14 residues. CDR3 in DNA: TGTGCCAGCAGCGGGGCTAGCGGGGGGGATGAGCAGTTCTTC. Protein sequence: CASSGASGGDEQFF.

This chain connects TRBV5-5 to TRBJ1-3; D possibly corresponds to TRBD1 (5 bases). CDR3 length: 16 residues. Trimming stripped 0 bases from V and 0 bases from J, with 10 bases between. Germline CDR1 SGHKS, CDR2 YYEKEE (reference sequence). The CDR3 sequence: CASSLAWDYSGNTIYF. The CDR3 DNA reads TGTGCCAGCAGCTTGGCCTGGGACTACTCTGGAAACACCATATATTTT. Combining the CDR3 with reference TRBV5-5 and TRBJ1-3 gives the whole variable domain DAGVTQSPTHLIKTRGQQVTLRCSPISGHKSVSWYQQVLGQGPQFIFQYYEKEERGRGNFPDRFSARQFPNYSSELNVNALLLGDSALYLCASSLAWDYSGNTIYFGEGSWLTVV.

This chain connects TRBV7-9 to TRBJ1-2; 9 bases map to TRBD1. V lost 1 base to trimming and J lost 6 bases; unmatched junction nucleotides: 0. The CDR3 is made up of 13 amino acids. Germline loops: CDR1 SEHNR, CDR2 FQNEAQ (reference sequence). For the CDR3, the DNA is TGTGCCAGCAGCTTAGACAGGGGGCATGGCTACACCTTC. Translating gives CASSLDRGHGYTF.

The V and J genes are TRBV4-1 and TRBJ2-2, with no clear D. The V and J ends lost 1 base and 5 bases respectively, with 8 bases between them. Germline assignment: CDR1 MGHRA and CDR2 YSYEKL. This CDR3 spans 14 amino acids. The CDR3 bases are TGCGCCAGCAGCCAAGGGTCGGTGACCGGGGAGCTGTTTTTT. It yields the protein CASSQGSVTGELFF.

This clone was observed a handful of times. The chain is built from TRBV27 and TRBJ2-3; D gene uncertain. V lost 2 bases, J lost 3 bases, and 12 bases lay in between. The CDR3 contains 15 residues. Germline V gives CDR1 MNHEY, CDR2 SMNVEV (reference sequence). CDR3 coding DNA: TGTGCCAGCAGTTTAACCGGAGTGAGTACAGATACGCAGTATTTT. Its translation is CASSLTGVSTDTQYF.

The gene calls are TRBV7-9 and TRBJ2-7; D possibly matches TRBD1 or TRBD2 (6 bases each). The V gene lost 6 bases and the J gene lost 5 bases, with 17 bases spanning the gap. Germline-derived CDR1 and CDR2 are SEHNR and FQNEAQ (reference sequence). The CDR3 is made up of 14 amino acids. The CDR3 DNA follows: TGTGCCAGCAGGGTGCTGGGGGGCGACGACGAGCAGTACTTC. Protein sequence: CASRVLGGDDEQYF.

The chain combines TRBV6-1 with TRBJ1-3; no definite D call. Trimming stripped 3 bases from V and 4 bases from J, with 19 bases between. The CDR3 covers 17 residues. CDR1 is MNHNS and CDR2 is SASEGT in the germline V gene. The CDR3 sequence: CASSEWREFDLGNTIYF. The CDR3 nucleotides read TGTGCCAGCAGTGAGTGGCGAGAATTCGATCTCGGAAACACCATATATTTT.

The CDR3 spells CAWNPPSGYTF. CDR3 nucleotide sequence: TGTGCCTGGAACCCCCCAAGTGGCTACACCTTC. The chain links TRBV30 to TRBJ1-2; D not resolved. The V gene lost 4 bases and the J gene lost 7 bases, with 10 bases spanning the gap. Germline V gene lookup returns CDR1 GTSNPN and CDR2 SVGIG (reference sequence). CDR3 length: 11 residues.

The V and J genes are TRBV28 and TRBJ1-2; unclear D gene. V was pared by 6 bases and J by 2 bases, with 16 bases between. Germline loops: CDR1 MDHEN, CDR2 SYDVKM. The CDR3 runs to 15 residues. Written as DNA, the CDR3 is TGTGCCAGCAGCCCGGCGGGATCCTTGAACTATGGCTACACCTTC. It translates to CASSPAGSLNYGYTF.

The chain employs TRBV2 and TRBJ2-4; 9 nucleotides match TRBD1. With 8 bases clipped from V and 8 bases from J, the junction kept 7 bases outside the gene matches. Germline CDR1 is SNHLY and CDR2 is FYNNEI. This CDR3 has 13 amino acids. The chain's CDR3 is CASRRTGVDIQYF. The CDR3 nucleotides read TGTGCCAGCCGAAGGACAGGGGTGGACATTCAGTACTTC.

V and J are TRBV5-1 and TRBJ2-4; D possibly corresponds to TRBD1 (7 bases). Trimming took off 4 bases at V and 7 bases at J, with 18 bases between the two ends. The CDR3 length is 15 residues. Germline CDR1 is SGHRS and CDR2 is YFSETQ. CDR3 sequence: CASSRGTAMVNIQYF. Written as DNA, the CDR3 is TGCGCCAGCAGCCGGGGGACAGCCATGGTGAACATTCAGTACTTC.

The V and J genes are TRBV30 and TRBJ2-7; D unresolved. CDR3 length: 13 amino acids. The V gene lost 0 bases and the J gene lost 2 bases, with 8 bases spanning the gap. In germline, CDR1 is GTSNPN, CDR2 SVGIG (reference sequence). CDR3 sequence reads: CAWSVPVTYEQYF. The CDR3 DNA reads as TGTGCCTGGAGTGTACCCGTTACCTACGAGCAGTACTTC.

The V gene is TRBV24-1, the J gene TRBJ2-5; TRBD2 matches 10 bases. The CDR3 has 17 amino acids. Germline V gives CDR1 KGHDR, CDR2 SFDVKD. Unmatched junction bases numbered 14, after V lost 6 bases and J lost 5 bases. CDR3 nucleotide sequence: TGTGCCACCAGTCTTGGCGCAGCGGGGGGGCTAGCGGAGACCCAGTACTTC. Residues: CATSLGAAGGLAETQYF.

J is TRBJ1-1 and V is TRBV28; D gene unclear. CDR3 size: 13 residues. Germline V gene sequence: CDR1 MDHEN, CDR2 SYDVKM. With 6 bases removed from V and 1 base from J, the gap between germline ends came to 9 bases. CDR3 nucleotides: TGTGCCAGCAGCCGTTCAGGGAACACTGAAGCTTTCTTT. This sequence encodes CASSRSGNTEAFF.

This clone has more than one count but fewer than ten. The chain has TRBV5-4 and TRBJ2-5; 9 nucleotides line up with TRBD2. V dropped 0 bases and J dropped 2; count of bases not matched to a gene: 2. The CDR3 covers 15 residues. Germline lookup yields CDR1 SGHNT and CDR2 YYREEE (reference sequence). In DNA form, the CDR3 reads TGTGCCAGCAGCTTGGCAACTAGCGGGCAAGAGACCCAGTACTTC. Amino acids: CASSLATSGQETQYF.

This chain connects TRBV6-5 to TRBJ1-1, with a weak D call TRBD1 (6 bases). Looked up from germline, CDR1 is MNHEY and CDR2 is SVGAGI. Trimming shortened V by 2 bases and J by 5 bases, and 12 bases separated the two germline ends. The CDR3 covers 14 residues. CDR3 residues: CASSYAQGGTEAFF. CDR3 in DNA: TGTGCCAGCAGTTACGCACAGGGTGGGACTGAAGCTTTCTTT.

V gene TRBV7-8 combines with J gene TRBJ1-1; D is perhaps TRBD1 (5 bases). Germline V CDR1 and CDR2: SGHVS, FQNEAQ. Trimming left V 5 bases short and J 0 bases short, with 13 bases between. The CDR3 is made up of 15 amino acids. The CDR3 DNA is TGTGCCAGCAGCGTCAGGGAGGCAATGAACACTGAAGCTTTCTTT. Its protein is CASSVREAMNTEAFF. Together with reference TRBV7-8 and TRBJ1-1, the CDR3 gives the full variable domain: GAGVSQSPRYKVAKRGQDVALRCDPISGHVSLFWYQQALGQGPEFLTYFQNEAQLDKSGLPSDRFFAERPEGSVSTLKIQRTQQEDSAVYLCASSVREAMNTEAFFGQGTRLTVV.

This clone occurred once. The chain couples TRBV7-2 to TRBJ2-3; a possible D gene is TRBD1 (5 bases). Looked up from germline, CDR1 is SGHTA and CDR2 is FQGNSA. The CDR3 has 16 residues. The V end was cut by 5 bases, the J end by 0 bases, with 15 bases between. CDR3 in amino acids: CASSEDRTRSTDTQYF. CDR3 DNA: TGTGCCAGCAGCGAAGACAGAACCCGGAGCACAGATACGCAGTATTTT.

This chain joins TRBV7-8 and TRBJ1-3, with 8 bases that match TRBD1. Per germline, CDR1 SGHVS and CDR2 FQNEAQ. Trimming took 8 bases from V and 4 from J; bases not matched to a gene: 7. The CDR3 consists of 14 residues. The CDR3 reads CASGTDRGGNTIYF. Written as DNA, the CDR3 is TGTGCCAGCGGCACAGACAGGGGCGGAAACACCATATATTTT.

The chain carries TRBV5-6 and TRBJ1-1; 7 bases are a match to TRBD1. CDR3 length: 12 residues. Looked up from germline, CDR1 is SGHDT and CDR2 is YYEEEE. J gave up 8 bases and V 4 bases, and 5 bases lay outside the gene matches. CDR3 residues: CASSIQQGEAFF. The CDR3 DNA is TGTGCCAGCAGCATCCAACAGGGGGAAGCTTTCTTT.

The chain uses TRBV11-2 and TRBJ1-1; 7 bases line up with TRBD1. This CDR3 is 13 amino acids long. CDR1 and CDR2 (germline): SGHAT, FQNNGV. Trimming at V came to 5 bases and at J to 4 bases, leaving 4 bases not matched to a gene. The CDR3 spells CASSEGAGTEAFF. The CDR3 DNA reads as TGTGCCAGCAGCGAGGGGGCGGGCACTGAAGCTTTCTTT.

The chain couples TRBV6-5 to TRBJ2-2; D unclear. V dropped 2 bases and J dropped 1 base, with 8 bases sitting between them. The CDR3 length is 15 residues. Germline assignment: CDR1 MNHEY and CDR2 SVGAGI. This chain's CDR3 is CASSYRTRNTGELFF. The CDR3 nucleotides read TGTGCCAGCAGTTACCGGACGCGGAACACCGGGGAGCTGTTTTTT.

This sequence joins TRBV6-5 and TRBJ1-2; D gene unclear. With 0 bases removed from V and 7 bases from J, the gap between germline ends came to 12 bases. The CDR3 has 14 residues. Per germline, CDR1 MNHEY and CDR2 SVGAGI. Here the CDR3 DNA reads TGTGCCAGCAGTTACTCGAATCGGGAGGCTGGCTACACCTTC. It encodes CASSYSNREAGYTF.

This rearrangement joins TRBV19 to TRBJ1-2, with D possibly being TRBD1 (5 bases). Trimming stripped 10 bases from V and 2 bases from J, with 17 bases between. This CDR3 comprises 14 residues. Germline V CDR1 and CDR2: LNHDA, SQIVND (reference sequence). CDR3 sequence (DNA): TGTGCCACTCGACAGTCGAGAAACAACTATGGCTACACCTTC. This encodes CATRQSRNNYGYTF.

This chain links TRBV6-4 with TRBJ1-2; D perhaps matches TRBD1 (6 bases). Trimming took 3 bases from V and 6 from J, leaving 8 bases between them. The germline CDR1 and CDR2 sequences are MRHNA and SNTAGT. CDR3 length equals 12 residues. The CDR3: CASSEEGDGYTF. CDR3 coding DNA: TGTGCCAGCAGTGAAGAGGGGGATGGCTACACCTTC.